A single sample is the source of the 2 T cell receptor beta chains below, sequenced in a study of Ad26.COV2.S vaccination and SARS-CoV-2 variants. Here immunoSEQ multiplex PCR was the method, and the copy in TCRdb shows in-frame clones only, minus some. The table has 350,000 to 500,000 clones, 80% to 95% seen once. Regarding treatment: approximately 18 received Ad26.COV2.S at low or high dose, single or two shots; about five received placebo; per-sample allocation not given. Sampling was done on day 63 after the first vaccine or placebo injection. Sequenced here: peripheral blood, sampled in a trial of Ad26.COV2.S vaccine versus placebo. These TCRs come from a person aged 18-65 years who received the Ad26.COV2.S COVID-19 vaccine or a placebo.

The chain recombines TRBV7-2 with TRBJ2-2; 7 bases align to TRBD2. CDR3 length: 15 residues. Germline loops: CDR1 SGHTA, CDR2 FQGNSA. Trimming removed 4 bases from V and 4 bases from J; junction bases left unmatched: 6. The CDR3 DNA follows: TGTGCCAGCAGCTCCAGCGGGACGGTCACCGGGGAGCTGTTTTTT. Translating it yields CASSSSGTVTGELFF.

The genes are TRBV6-2 or TRBV6-3 and TRBJ2-2; D possibly corresponds to TRBD1 (6 bases). V was shortened by 5 bases and J by 3 bases, with 10 bases between the two germline ends. The CDR3 runs to 14 residues. Germline V gives CDR1 MNHEY, CDR2 SVGEGT. The CDR3 coding sequence is TGTGCCAGCAGTACCGGACAGTACACCGGGGAGCTGTTTTTT. Encoded protein: CASSTGQYTGELFF.